One T cell receptor (beta chain) is described in this entry. Its specificity is not known. The sample is drawn from a study of OX40 agonist ivuxolimab in advanced cancers. Study overall: People in dose escalation had one of these cancers: hepatocellular carcinoma, melanoma, renal cell or head and neck cancer. At 75% to 90% male, the cohort had a mean age of around 56 years, ranging from about 23 to 79.

Data came from immunoSEQ multiplex PCR; TCRdb stores just in-frame clones and leaves some out. The table lists approximately 77,000 clones, under 85% of them singletons. The CDR3 consists of 13 residues. Per germline, CDR1 SGHDT and CDR2 YYEEEE. The V end was cut by 0 bases, the J end by 1 base, with 4 bases between. Study observations and caveats: Some nonresponders also had low normalized T-cell clonal expansion. Relative to CD4+, CD8+ T cells held more expanded clones on average.

The clonotype comes from an adult with an advanced solid tumor such as melanoma, head and neck, liver or kidney cancer. The material was CD4+ or CD8+ T cells sorted from blood, obtained in a trial of the OX40 agonist ivuxolimab. V and J are TRBV5-6 and TRBJ2-5; D is undetermined. The DNA of the CDR3 is TGTGCCAGCAGCTTGGACTTCCAAGAGACCCAGTACTTC. Residues: CASSLDFQETQYF.